A single sample is the source of the 31 T cell receptor beta chains below, sequenced in a study of blood T cell repertoires in COVID-19. Sequencing was performed with immunoSEQ multiplex PCR; in TCRdb, only in-frame clones are kept and a portion is missing. This table has 130,000 to 150,000 clones, over 75% appearing once. Sequences were obtained from PBMCs or T cells enriched from blood (not recorded which). Receptors were obtained from a woman aged 25 to 39 with acute COVID-19.

The chain uses TRBV5-1 and TRBJ2-3, with TRBD2 matching 11 bases. The V segment lost 3 bases and the J segment 1 base; nucleotides outside the gene matches: 4. Germline CDR1 is SGHRS and CDR2 is YFSETQ. This CDR3 comprises 16 residues. The CDR3 spells CASSYELAGGTDTQYF. As DNA, the CDR3 is TGCGCCAGCAGCTACGAACTAGCGGGGGGCACAGATACGCAGTATTTT.

The V and J genes are TRBV29-1 and TRBJ1-4; D remains unclear. The CDR3 is 13 residues long. CDR1 and CDR2 (germline): SQVTM, ANQGSEA. V shed 7 bases and J shed 3 bases, with 12 bases lying between them. The CDR3 spells CSATGWANEKLFF. In DNA, the CDR3 is TGCAGCGCTACGGGGTGGGCTAATGAAAAACTGTTTTTT.

The V gene is TRBV10-3, the J gene TRBJ1-3, with 11 bases that match TRBD1. The V gene end was trimmed by 6 bases and the J gene end by 7 bases; junction bases not matched to a gene: 2. The length of the CDR3 is 13 residues. Germline assignment: CDR1 ENHRY and CDR2 SYGVKD. This chain's CDR3 is CAIRGDRGNTIYF. For the CDR3, the DNA is TGTGCCATCAGGGGGGACAGGGGGAACACCATATATTTT.

The J gene is TRBJ1-3, the V gene TRBV19; 8 bases align to TRBD1. Germline V gene lookup returns CDR1 LNHDA and CDR2 SQIVND (reference sequence). There are 15 residues in the CDR3. Germline trimming cut 5 bases from V and 3 bases from J; bases unmatched to any gene: 6. CDR3 nucleotides: TGTGCCAGTAGTGGAGGGACAGGCGTTGGAAACACCATATATTTT. Protein sequence: CASSGGTGVGNTIYF.

The rearrangement uses TRBV3-1 (or the pseudogene TRBV3-2) and TRBJ1-5; tentative D call: TRBD1 (5 bases). This CDR3 has 14 residues. CDR1 is LGHDT, CDR2 YNNKEL, per germline (reference sequence). Trimming left V 4 bases short and J 7 bases short, with 14 bases between. CDR3 DNA sequence: TGTGCCAGCAGCCTTGGACACCTCGGGCAGCCCCAGCATTTT. It codes for CASSLGHLGQPQHF.

The gene calls are TRBV5-1 and TRBJ2-3, with TRBD2 matching 10 bases. CDR1 is SGHRS and CDR2 is YFSETQ in the germline V gene. V dropped 4 bases and J dropped 4; count of bases not matched to a gene: 9. CDR3 length: 16 residues. CDR3: CASSPTSGRAADTQYF. CDR3 bases: TGCGCCAGCAGCCCAACAAGCGGGAGGGCCGCAGATACGCAGTATTTT.

The V and J genes are TRBV7-2 and TRBJ2-7; 9 bases are shared with TRBD2. This CDR3 is 15 amino acids long. Germline V gene sequence: CDR1 SGHTA, CDR2 FQGNSA. V was pared by 7 bases and J by 6 bases, with 13 bases of the junction left unmatched. In DNA, the CDR3 is TGTGCCAGCACCCCCCGTCTTAGCGGGAGTCTCGAGCAGTACTTC. Its protein product is CASTPRLSGSLEQYF.

V and J are TRBV7-2 and TRBJ1-2; D unresolved. The germline V gene encodes CDR1 SGHTA and CDR2 FQGNSA. The CDR3 is 13 amino acids. Trimming cost V 2 bases and J 3 bases, with 7 bases left between them. CDR3 sequence: CASSLTPDYGYTF. CDR3 nucleotides: TGTGCCAGCAGCTTAACCCCAGACTATGGCTACACCTTC. Based on the CDR3 plus reference TRBV7-2 and TRBJ1-2, the full variable domain is GAGVSQSPSNKVTEKGKDVELRCDPISGHTALYWYRQSLGQGLEFLIYFQGNSAPDKSGLPSDRFSAERTGGSVSTLTIQRTQQEDSAVYLCASSLTPDYGYTFGSGTRLTVV.

The chain employs TRBV29-1 and TRBJ2-5; 11 bases are shared with TRBD2. The junction had 10 bases not matched to a gene; V was cut back by 5 bases and J by 5 bases. The CDR3 contains 15 residues. Germline V gene lookup returns CDR1 SQVTM and CDR2 ANQGSEA. CDR3 residues: CSVHKLAGVLETQYF. CDR3 in DNA: TGCAGCGTTCATAAACTAGCGGGAGTTTTGGAGACCCAGTACTTC.

CDR3 loop: CASSLYRGSQPQHF. The CDR3 DNA reads TGTGCCAGCAGCTTATACAGGGGGAGTCAGCCCCAGCATTTT. The chain combines TRBV7-2 with TRBJ1-5; 8 bases agree with TRBD1. J gave up 6 bases and V 2 bases, and 3 bases lay outside the gene matches. Germline V gives CDR1 SGHTA, CDR2 FQGNSA. This CDR3 is 14 amino acids long.

The V call is TRBV27, the J call TRBJ1-5; 9 bases fit TRBD1. There are 15 residues in the CDR3. Germline lookup yields CDR1 MNHEY and CDR2 SMNVEV (reference sequence). V lost 6 bases, J lost 2 bases, and 5 bases stayed unmatched. As DNA, the CDR3 is TGTGCCAGCAGCCCGACAGGGGGAGGCAATCAGCCCCAGCATTTT. Its protein product is CASSPTGGGNQPQHF.

This chain connects TRBV2 to TRBJ1-1; D gene ambiguous. This CDR3 region has 13 residues. V was trimmed by 3 bases and J by 1 base, leaving 6 bases between them. The germline gives CDR1 SNHLY, CDR2 FYNNEI. The DNA for the CDR3 is TGTGCCAGCAGTGATAACACGAACACTGAAGCTTTCTTT. Amino acid sequence: CASSDNTNTEAFF.

The rearrangement uses TRBV7-2 and TRBJ2-7; D may be TRBD2 (6 bases). The CDR3 spans 15 residues. The V gene lost 4 bases and the J gene lost 6 bases, with 19 bases spanning the gap. Germline CDR1 reads SGHTA; CDR2 reads FQGNSA. The CDR3 sequence: CASSSNSGFFLEQYF. In DNA, the CDR3 is TGTGCCAGCAGCTCGAATAGCGGTTTTTTCCTCGAGCAGTACTTC.

This chain links TRBV6-6 with TRBJ1-2; 9 bases align to TRBD1. The germline V gene has CDR1 MNHNY and CDR2 SVGAGI (reference sequence). V shed 4 bases and J 5 bases; nucleotides not matched to a gene: 8. The CDR3 has 15 residues. Here the CDR3 reads CASSSRQGTGYGYTF. The DNA of the CDR3 is TGTGCCAGCAGTTCTCGACAGGGGACAGGGTATGGCTACACCTTC.

The rearrangement links TRBV27 to TRBJ1-1, with D possibly TRBD1 on 6 matching bases. In germline, CDR1 is MNHEY, CDR2 SMNVEV (reference sequence). The CDR3 sequence is 14 residues long. V was trimmed by 8 bases and J by 7 bases, leaving 20 bases between them. CDR3 bases: TGTGCCAGCTTAAAACAGGGTGGGCAGGGTGAAGCTTTCTTT. This encodes CASLKQGGQGEAFF.

V gene TRBV3-1 (or the pseudogene TRBV3-2) combines with J gene TRBJ1-3, with unresolved D. V lost 3 bases, J lost 7 bases, and 4 bases lay in between. The CDR3 runs to 11 residues. Germline CDR1 and CDR2: LGHDT and YNNKEL (reference sequence). The CDR3 nucleotides read TGTGCCAGCAGCCAGGGCAACACCATATATTTT. It is translated as CASSQGNTIYF.

The J gene is TRBJ1-1, the V gene TRBV5-1; no clear D gene. With 4 bases removed from V and 1 base from J, the gap between germline ends came to 11 bases. Germline CDR1 reads SGHRS; CDR2 reads YFSETQ. This CDR3 region has 14 residues. The CDR3 bases are TGCGCCAGCAGCATCCCGGGAGGGAACACTGAAGCTTTCTTT. Amino acid sequence: CASSIPGGNTEAFF.

The chain links TRBV28 to TRBJ1-1; D remains ambiguous. CDR3 length equals 15 residues. V was shortened by 3 bases and J by 4 bases, with 15 bases between the two germline ends. Germline loops: CDR1 MDHEN, CDR2 SYDVKM. The CDR3 protein is CASSLQAGGGTEAFF. The DNA of the CDR3 is TGTGCCAGCAGTTTGCAAGCGGGAGGCGGCACTGAAGCTTTCTTT.

The V gene is TRBV4-2, the J gene TRBJ2-5, with D possibly being TRBD2 (5 bases). Germline assignment: CDR1 LGHNA and CDR2 YNFKEQ. Trimming pared 0 bases from V and 4 bases from J, leaving 15 bases between. This CDR3 contains 16 residues. The DNA for the CDR3 is TGTGCCAGCAGCCAAGATGGGCTAGCCTCTGGAGAGACCCAGTACTTC. Residues: CASSQDGLASGETQYF.

This clone is a singleton in its sample. The CDR3 DNA sequence: TGCGCCAGCAGCGAAGGACAGCCCAATCAGCCCCAGCATTTT. It codes for CASSEGQPNQPQHF. The chain joins TRBV5-1 to TRBJ1-5; D is perhaps TRBD1 (6 bases). The CDR3 covers 14 residues. With 4 bases removed from V and 3 bases from J, the gap between germline ends came to 11 bases. CDR1 SGHRS and CDR2 YFSETQ come from the germline V gene.

The V and J genes are TRBV7-2 and TRBJ2-3; tentatively, D is TRBD1 (7 bases). The V end lost 1 base, the J end lost 4 bases, and 12 bases lay between the germline ends. Germline CDR1 and CDR2: SGHTA and FQGNSA. CDR3 length equals 15 residues. CDR3 sequence reads: CASSLGGGGADTQYF. The CDR3, as DNA: TGTGCCAGCAGCTTAGGCGGAGGGGGCGCAGATACGCAGTATTTT.

This clone appeared a single time. This chain joins TRBV28 and TRBJ1-2; D call uncertain. Germline-derived CDR1 and CDR2 are MDHEN and SYDVKM. This CDR3 spans 16 amino acids. The V and J ends lost 5 bases and 2 bases respectively, with 18 bases between them. CDR3 nucleotide sequence: TGTGCCAGCAGTCCCCGGGGTTTTGGTCCCAACTATGGCTACACCTTC. Residues: CASSPRGFGPNYGYTF.

V is TRBV27 and J is TRBJ1-2; possibly TRBD1 for D (6 bases). Trimming took 3 bases from V and 1 from J, leaving 9 bases between them. CDR3 size: 14 residues. Germline assignment: CDR1 MNHEY and CDR2 SMNVEV (reference sequence). For the CDR3, the DNA is TGTGCCAGCAGTTTGGGGGCAGGTAACTATGGCTACACCTTC. It specifies CASSLGAGNYGYTF.

The rearrangement uses TRBV5-1 and TRBJ2-7, with 11 positions matching TRBD2. Germline lookup yields CDR1 SGHRS and CDR2 YFSETQ. J was trimmed by 5 bases and V by 1 base; bases with no gene match: 8. The CDR3 consists of 16 residues. The CDR3 here is CASSLNPASGRNEQYF. The CDR3 DNA sequence: TGCGCCAGCAGCTTGAATCCCGCTAGCGGGAGGAACGAGCAGTACTTC.

This clone was observed a handful of times. The V and J genes are TRBV10-3 and TRBJ1-5; a possible D gene is TRBD1 (5 bases). The V end was cut by 3 bases, the J end by 8 bases, with 14 bases between. The V gene's germline CDR1 is ENHRY and CDR2 SYGVKD. The CDR3 is 14 amino acids. CDR3 in amino acids: CAISESGPGEPQHF. The CDR3 nucleotides are TGTGCCATCAGTGAATCAGGGCCGGGCGAGCCCCAGCATTTT.

The chain uses TRBV5-1 and TRBJ1-2; 7 bases line up with TRBD1. CDR1 is SGHRS, CDR2 YFSETQ, per germline. The CDR3 contains 16 residues. Unmatched junction bases numbered 11, after V lost 4 bases and J lost 2 bases. CDR3 nucleotides: TGCGCCAGCAGCCCTGACCGGGACAGCCGGAACTATGGCTACACCTTC. This translates into CASSPDRDSRNYGYTF.

The chain joins TRBV29-1 to TRBJ1-2; no clear D gene. Trimming cost V 4 bases and J 8 bases, with 11 bases left between them. Per germline, CDR1 SQVTM and CDR2 ANQGSEA. The CDR3 length is 11 residues. CDR3 residues: CSVALEAGYTF. The CDR3, as DNA: TGCAGCGTTGCACTGGAGGCAGGCTACACCTTC.

The V gene is TRBV10-3, the J gene TRBJ2-7; D gene uncertain. The V and J ends lost 2 bases and 1 base respectively, with 12 bases between them. CDR3 length: 15 amino acids. Looked up from germline, CDR1 is ENHRY and CDR2 is SYGVKD. This CDR3 reads CAISEDFAGSYEQYF. CDR3 nucleotide sequence: TGTGCCATCAGTGAGGATTTTGCAGGTTCCTACGAGCAGTACTTC.

This rearrangement joins TRBV5-8 to TRBJ1-5; D unclear. Germline-derived CDR1 and CDR2 are SGHTS and YDEGEE. The CDR3 runs 15 residues. Trimming took 2 bases from V and 9 from J, leaving 18 bases between them. CDR3 sequence (DNA): TGTGCCAGCAGCTTCGGTAGGCGACTCTCGATGCCCCAGCATTTT. Translation: CASSFGRRLSMPQHF.

The sample holds a few counts of this clone. The chain has TRBV28 and TRBJ2-6; 8 positions agree with TRBD2. After removal of 1 base from V and 2 bases from J, the junction contained 10 bases not matched to a gene. The CDR3 is 19 residues long. Germline CDR1 is MDHEN and CDR2 is SYDVKM. The CDR3 is CASSLSGTRRVAGANVLTF. For the CDR3, the DNA is TGTGCCAGCAGTTTATCAGGGACTAGAAGAGTGGCTGGGGCCAACGTCCTGACTTTC. The full variable domain, with the rest looked up from reference TRBV28 and TRBJ2-6, is DVKVTQSSRYLVKRTGEKVFLECVQDMDHENMFWYRQDPGLGLRLIYFSYDVKMKEKGDIPEGYSVSREKKERFSLILESASTNQTSMYLCASSLSGTRRVAGANVLTFGAGSRLTVL.

The rearrangement uses TRBV7-8 and TRBJ2-5, with TRBD1 matching 9 bases. The V and J ends lost 5 bases and 5 bases, in that order; junction bases with no gene match: 12. Germline V gene data show CDR1 as SGHVS and CDR2 as FQNEAQ. The CDR3 is made up of 16 amino acids. The CDR3 nucleotides are TGTGCCAGCAGCGCCATGGGGACAGGGATGGGGGAGACCCAGTACTTC. This translates into CASSAMGTGMGETQYF.